Below, 26 T cell receptor beta chains from the same sample are listed, as sequenced in a study of regulatory T cells in long-lasting Graves disease. Time point indicated: persistent/refractory GD, antithyroid drugs over 5 years with positive TRAb. Following extraction of RNA from PBMCs, that RNA was used to make the TCR library. Arm-PCR of CDR3 regions and iRepertoire HTBI primers were used to build TCR beta libraries. TCRdb re-called the multiplex PCR reads through MiXCR, storing one row per CDR3 protein. The sample lists 310,000 or so distinct CDR3 sequences, around a fifth occurring once. Sequencing was performed on peripheral blood mononuclear cells (PBMCs), taken when the disease was refractory, from a patient treated with antithyroid drugs. The receptor set was obtained from a female donor with Graves disease.

At least ten counts were recorded for this clonotype. The chain combines TRBV2 with TRBJ1-6; D may be TRBD1 (6 bases). The V end was cut by 10 bases, the J end by 10 bases, with 20 bases between. The CDR3 has 14 amino acids. Germline CDR1 and CDR2: SNHLY and FYNNEI. The CDR3 is CATGGNREGSPLHF. The DNA for the CDR3 is TGTGCCACCGGAGGGAACAGGGAGGGCTCACCCCTCCACTTT.

This clonotype was observed many times. The chain employs TRBV24-1 and TRBJ1-1; D unresolved. Germline CDR1 and CDR2: KGHDR and SFDVKD. The CDR3 is 13 residues long. V was cut by 1 base and J by 5 bases, with 7 bases left in between. CDR3 in amino acids: CATSDLGGTEAFF. For the CDR3, the DNA is TGTGCCACCAGTGATTTAGGAGGGACTGAAGCTTTCTTT.

This clonotype has a count of ten or more. The V gene is TRBV11-2, the J gene TRBJ2-2; D is unclear. The CDR3 is 15 residues long. V lost 0 bases to trimming and J lost 1 base, with 6 bases between them. Germline assignment: CDR1 SGHAT and CDR2 FQNNGV. CDR3 nucleotide sequence: TGTGCCAGCAGCTTAGATGCCAGGAACACCGGGGAGCTGTTTTTT. Protein: CASSLDARNTGELFF.

Concerning this clonotype: A much more abundant neighbour one base away suggests this may be a read error. V gene TRBV11-3 combines with J gene TRBJ1-1, with a possible D match to TRBD1 (5 bases). Germline loops: CDR1 SGHNT, CDR2 YENEEA. The CDR3 totals 15 residues. Trimming took off 3 bases at V and 4 bases at J, with 15 bases between the two ends. This chain's CDR3 is CASSFDPGISTEAFF. The DNA of the CDR3 is TGTGCCAGCAGCTTTGATCCAGGGATAAGCACTGAAGCTTTCTTT.

This clonotype was seen a few times. One end of the junction does not line up with germline, which may come from a read error. J is TRBJ2-7 and V is TRBV10-3; D is unclear. There are 14 residues in the CDR3. Germline V gene sequence: CDR1 ENHRY, CDR2 SYGVKD. CDR3 sequence reads: CATSEMRTEDEQYF. CDR3 nucleotides: TGTGCCACCAGTGAGATGAGAACCGAAGACGAGCAGTACTTC.

For this clonotype: An end of the junction does not agree with germline; a read error may underlie this. This chain connects TRBV5-8 to TRBJ2-7, with D tentatively TRBD1 (6 bases). The CDR3 totals 16 residues. Germline values: CDR1 SGHTS, CDR2 YDEGEE. CDR3: CASSSVGALPSYERYF. The CDR3 nucleotides are TGTGCCAGCAGCTCGGTGGGGGCGCTTCCCTCCTACGAGCGGTACTTC.

The sample holds many counts of this clonotype. The chain employs TRBV27 and TRBJ1-1; 9 nucleotides line up with TRBD1. The germline gives CDR1 MNHEY, CDR2 SMNVEV (reference sequence). The CDR3 is made up of 15 amino acids. Germline trimming cut 7 bases from V and 5 bases from J; bases unmatched to any gene: 11. The CDR3 bases are TGTGCCAGCAACCCTTTACAGGGGGCGCGGACTGAAGCTTTCTTT. This sequence encodes CASNPLQGARTEAFF.

Of note for this clonotype: A much larger clone differs from this one at a single base, so this may be a read error. The chain links TRBV5-1 to TRBJ1-4, with a tentative D call TRBD1 (6 bases). The CDR3 has 16 residues. Germline V gene sequence: CDR1 SGHRS, CDR2 YFSETQ. V was cut by 5 bases and J by 7 bases, with 21 bases left in between. CDR3 nucleotides: TGCGCCAGCAGGCCAAGACTCAGGGGAAGGGGTGAAAAACTGTTTTTT. Translation gives CASRPRLRGRGEKLFF. The complete variable domain, with remaining parts taken from reference TRBV5-1 and TRBJ1-4, reads KAGVTQTPRYLIKTRGQQVTLSCSPISGHRSVSWYQQTPGQGLQFLFEYFSETQRNKGNFPGRFSGRQFSNSRSEMNVSTLELGDSALYLCASRPRLRGRGEKLFFGSGTQLSVL.

This clonotype occurred a few times. This chain links TRBV7-9 with TRBJ2-7; D is uncertain. In germline, CDR1 is SEHNR, CDR2 FQNEAQ (reference sequence). With 5 bases removed from V and 6 bases from J, the gap between germline ends came to 11 bases. The CDR3 spans 12 residues. CDR3 DNA: TGTGCCAGCAGCCGTGGCAGTTCCGAGCAGTACTTC. Amino acid sequence: CASSRGSSEQYF.

This clonotype has at least ten counts. The rearrangement uses TRBV2 and TRBJ2-2; D perhaps matches TRBD1 (5 bases). This CDR3 spans 12 amino acids. Trimming removed 5 bases at V and 6 bases at J, with 7 bases between. Germline loops: CDR1 SNHLY, CDR2 FYNNEI. CDR3 DNA sequence: TGTGCCAGCAGTCAGGGATCCGGGGAGCTGTTTTTT. Protein product: CASSQGSGELFF.

The chain employs TRBV6-2 or TRBV6-3 and TRBJ2-2, with D hard to call. Germline loops: CDR1 MNHEY, CDR2 SVGEGT. The CDR3 is made up of 13 amino acids. V was clipped by 0 bases and J by 8 bases, with 7 bases between them. CDR3 DNA sequence: TGTGCCAGCAGTTACTCCGAGGCTGGGGAGCTGTTTTTT. Amino acid sequence: CASSYSEAGELFF.

The J gene is TRBJ1-2, the V gene TRBV5-6; D is possibly TRBD1 (5 bases). The germline V gene has CDR1 SGHDT and CDR2 YYEEEE. V was clipped by 4 bases and J by 8 bases, with 18 bases between them. CDR3 length equals 14 residues. The CDR3 sequence: CASSSLGGRQGYTF. CDR3 nucleotides: TGTGCCAGCAGCAGCCTCGGGGGGAGACAGGGCTACACCTTC.

The chain uses TRBV14 and TRBJ2-7; 15 nucleotides align to TRBD2. Per the germline V gene, CDR1 is SGHDN and CDR2 is FVKESK. V lost 5 bases, J lost 13 bases, and 9 bases stayed unmatched. CDR3 length: 14 amino acids. DNA for the CDR3: TGTGCCAGCAGCAGTTTGGGGACTAGCGGGAGGAAATACTTC. Protein product: CASSSLGTSGRKYF.

This clonotype was found a few times. One base away lies a much larger clone, so this may be a sequencing read error. V and J are TRBV12-3 or TRBV12-4 and TRBJ1-6, with 9 bases lining up with TRBD1. This CDR3 is 14 amino acids long. The CDR3, as DNA: TGTGCCAGCAGTACGGACAGGGGTTCATCACCCCTCTACTTT. This encodes CASSTDRGSSPLYF.

This clonotype has at least ten counts. Mismatch with germline at one junction end may stem from a read error. J is TRBJ2-7 and V is TRBV2; 9 nucleotides agree with TRBD1. The CDR3 has 14 residues. CDR1 and CDR2 from the germline V gene are SNHLY and FYNNEI. The CDR3, as DNA: TGTGCCAGCAGGCGGACAGGGGACTCCTCCGAGCAGTACTTC. Its translation is CASRRTGDSSEQYF.

The rearrangement joins TRBV28 to TRBJ1-1; a possible D gene is TRBD1 (5 bases). The germline V gene encodes CDR1 MDHEN and CDR2 SYDVKM. This CDR3 is 14 amino acids long. Trimming removed 7 bases from V and 4 bases from J, with 16 bases in between. CDR3 nucleotide sequence: TGTGCCAGCACCCCCCCGGGGGGGTTCACTGAAGCTTTCTTT. Its translation: CASTPPGGFTEAFF.

This clonotype has just a few counts. V gene TRBV7-3 combines with J gene TRBJ2-2; 8 bases fit TRBD1. The CDR3 has 14 residues. J lost 8 bases, V lost 5 bases, and 7 bases had no gene match. Germline V CDR1 and CDR2: SGHTA, FQGTGA. DNA of the CDR3: TGTGCCAGCAGCCCGGACAGGGCCCAAGGGGAGCTGTTTTTT. Its translation: CASSPDRAQGELFF.

Concerning this clonotype itself: This likely traces to a read error, being one base from a far larger clone. This chain joins TRBV6-2 or TRBV6-3 and TRBJ2-5; D is undetermined. CDR1 is MNHEY and CDR2 is SVGEGT in the germline V gene. This CDR3 region has 12 residues. The CDR3 loop reads CASSLFQEAQYF. The CDR3, as DNA: TGTGCCAGCAGTTTGTTTCAAGAGGCCCAGTACTTC.

This clonotype was counted ten times or more. J is TRBJ1-1 and V is TRBV2, with D possibly matching TRBD1 (5 bases). With 5 bases removed from V and 6 bases from J, the gap between germline ends came to 16 bases. This CDR3 has 14 amino acids. Germline CDR1 and CDR2: SNHLY and FYNNEI. As DNA, the CDR3 is TGTGCCAGCAGTCTGGCCGGGGCGAGGGCTGAAGCTTTCTTT. Protein product: CASSLAGARAEAFF. Complete variable domain (other parts from reference TRBV2 and TRBJ1-1): EPEVTQTPSHQVTQMGQEVILRCVPISNHLYFYWYRQILGQKVEFLVSFYNNEISEKSEIFDDQFSVERPDGSNFTLKIRSTKLEDSAMYFCASSLAGARAEAFFGQGTRLTVV.

This clonotype was picked up many times. The rearrangement links TRBV12-3 or TRBV12-4 to TRBJ2-7; 8 nucleotides line up with TRBD2. J gave up 4 bases and V 5 bases, and 13 bases lay outside the gene matches. CDR3 length equals 16 residues. CDR3 nucleotides: TGTGCCAGCAGTCCCCGCGGGGGGTCTTGGATGTACGAGCAGTACTTC. Amino acids: CASSPRGGSWMYEQYF.

This clonotype has ten or more counts. V and J are TRBV6-1 and TRBJ2-2; 9 bases line up with TRBD2. V lost 7 bases, J lost 3 bases, and 3 bases stayed unmatched. Germline V gene data show CDR1 as MNHNS and CDR2 as SASEGT. There are 14 residues in the CDR3. The DNA for the CDR3 is TGTGCCAGCACAGCGGGAGGTGACACCGGGGAGCTGTTTTTT. It is translated as CASTAGGDTGELFF.

There are a few counts of this clonotype. The V gene is TRBV12-3 or TRBV12-4, the J gene TRBJ2-2; D is possibly TRBD1 or TRBD2 (6 bases each). The CDR3 has 15 residues. Trimming removed 8 bases at V and 1 base at J, with 14 bases between. The CDR3 region is CASAGQLLNTGELFF. In nucleotides, the CDR3 is TGTGCCAGCGCGGGACAACTTTTGAACACCGGGGAGCTGTTTTTT.

This clonotype was found a few times. The J gene is TRBJ2-2, the V gene TRBV5-1, with a tentative D call TRBD1 (5 bases). V was trimmed by 3 bases and J by 5 bases, leaving 14 bases between them. Germline CDR1 and CDR2: SGHRS and YFSETQ. The CDR3 has 15 residues. This chain's CDR3 is CASSSLPKGTGELFF. CDR3 bases: TGCGCCAGCAGCTCACTCCCGAAGGGGACCGGGGAGCTGTTTTTT.

This clonotype was counted only a few times. The V call is TRBV12-3 or TRBV12-4, the J call TRBJ2-2, with TRBD1 matching 8 bases. The CDR3 runs 15 residues. The trim removed 4 bases at V and 6 bases at J, leaving 7 bases unmatched. The CDR3 loop is CASSSRGLFSGELFF. The CDR3 region has the DNA TGTGCCAGCAGTTCCAGGGGGCTTTTTTCCGGGGAGCTGTTTTTT.

The genes are TRBV27 and TRBJ2-7; D might be TRBD1 (6 bases). This CDR3 contains 15 residues. Trimming took off 4 bases at V and 4 bases at J, with 17 bases between the two ends. Germline CDR1 and CDR2: MNHEY and SMNVEV (reference sequence). CDR3 sequence: CASSYHRDLEYEQYF. Here the CDR3 DNA reads TGTGCCAGCAGTTACCACAGGGACCTAGAATACGAGCAGTACTTC.

This clonotype was seen many times. V and J are TRBV24-1 and TRBJ1-2, with TRBD1 as a possible D gene (5 bases). CDR3 length: 14 residues. Germline values: CDR1 KGHDR, CDR2 SFDVKD. Trimming removed 4 bases at V and 4 bases at J, with 12 bases between. For the CDR3, the DNA is TGTGCCACCAGTGACTGGGGCCAATCCTATGGCTACACCTTC. This codes for CATSDWGQSYGYTF.